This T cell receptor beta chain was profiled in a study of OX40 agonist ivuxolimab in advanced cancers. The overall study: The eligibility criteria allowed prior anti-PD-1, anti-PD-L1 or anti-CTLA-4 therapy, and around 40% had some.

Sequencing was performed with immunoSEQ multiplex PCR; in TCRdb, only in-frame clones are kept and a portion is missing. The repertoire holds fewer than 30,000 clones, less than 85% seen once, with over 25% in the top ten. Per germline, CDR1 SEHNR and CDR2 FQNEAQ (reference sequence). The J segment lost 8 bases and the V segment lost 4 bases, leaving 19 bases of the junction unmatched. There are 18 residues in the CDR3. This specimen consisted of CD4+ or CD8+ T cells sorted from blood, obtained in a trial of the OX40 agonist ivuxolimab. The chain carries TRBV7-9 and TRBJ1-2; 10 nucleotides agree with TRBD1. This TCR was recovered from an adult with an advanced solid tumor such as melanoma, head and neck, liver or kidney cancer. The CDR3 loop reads CASSSTMYTGTGVRGYTF. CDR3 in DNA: TGTGCCAGCAGCTCAACAATGTACACCGGGACAGGGGTTCGCGGCTACACCTTC.